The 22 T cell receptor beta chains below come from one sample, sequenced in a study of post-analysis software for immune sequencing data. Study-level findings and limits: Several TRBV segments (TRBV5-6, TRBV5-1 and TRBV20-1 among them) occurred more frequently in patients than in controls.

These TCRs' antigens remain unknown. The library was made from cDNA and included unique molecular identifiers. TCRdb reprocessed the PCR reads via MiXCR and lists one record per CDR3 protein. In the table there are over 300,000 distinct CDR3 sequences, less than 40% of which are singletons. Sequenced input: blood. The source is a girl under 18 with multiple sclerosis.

This chain's CDR3 is CASSAPRAANYGYTF. The CDR3 DNA sequence: TGTGCCAGCAGTGCCCCGAGGGCAGCTAACTATGGCTACACCTTC. This rearrangement joins TRBV12-3 or TRBV12-4 to TRBJ1-2; no clear D. The germline V and J ends were trimmed by 5 bases and 0 bases, with 13 bases remaining between them. The length of the CDR3 is 15 residues.

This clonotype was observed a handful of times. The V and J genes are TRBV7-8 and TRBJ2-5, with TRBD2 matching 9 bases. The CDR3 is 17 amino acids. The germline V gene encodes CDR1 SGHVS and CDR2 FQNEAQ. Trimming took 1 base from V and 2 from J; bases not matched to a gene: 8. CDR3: CASSLVRERGAQETQYF. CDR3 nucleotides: TGTGCCAGCAGCTTAGTTCGAGAGCGGGGGGCGCAAGAGACCCAGTACTTC. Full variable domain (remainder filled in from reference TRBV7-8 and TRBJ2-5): GAGVSQSPRYKVAKRGQDVALRCDPISGHVSLFWYQQALGQGPEFLTYFQNEAQLDKSGLPSDRFFAERPEGSVSTLKIQRTQQEDSAVYLCASSLVRERGAQETQYFGPGTRLLVL.

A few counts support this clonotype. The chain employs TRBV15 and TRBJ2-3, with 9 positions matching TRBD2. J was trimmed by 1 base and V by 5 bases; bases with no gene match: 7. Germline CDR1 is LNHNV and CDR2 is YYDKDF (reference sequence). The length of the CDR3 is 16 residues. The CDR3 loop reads CATSQNRLAGTDTQYF. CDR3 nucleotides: TGTGCCACCAGCCAGAACCGACTAGCGGGCACAGATACGCAGTATTTT.

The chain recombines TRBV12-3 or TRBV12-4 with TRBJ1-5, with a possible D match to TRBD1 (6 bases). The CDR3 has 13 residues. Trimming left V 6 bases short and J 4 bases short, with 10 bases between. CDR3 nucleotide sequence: TGTGCCAGCAGCGGACAGCTTAATCAGCCCCAGCATTTT. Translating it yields CASSGQLNQPQHF.

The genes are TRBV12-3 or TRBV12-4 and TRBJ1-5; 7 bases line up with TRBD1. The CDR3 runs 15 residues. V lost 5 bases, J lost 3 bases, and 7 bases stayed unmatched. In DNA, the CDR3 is TGTGCCAGCAGTCCACGGACAGGCCTCAATCAGCCCCAGCATTTT. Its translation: CASSPRTGLNQPQHF.

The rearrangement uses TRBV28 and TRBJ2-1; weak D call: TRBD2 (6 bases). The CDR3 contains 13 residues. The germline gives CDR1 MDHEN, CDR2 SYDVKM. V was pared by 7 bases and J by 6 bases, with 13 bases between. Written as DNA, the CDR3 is TGTGCCAGCATGGAGGGGTACGGCAATGAGCAGTTCTTC. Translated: CASMEGYGNEQFF.

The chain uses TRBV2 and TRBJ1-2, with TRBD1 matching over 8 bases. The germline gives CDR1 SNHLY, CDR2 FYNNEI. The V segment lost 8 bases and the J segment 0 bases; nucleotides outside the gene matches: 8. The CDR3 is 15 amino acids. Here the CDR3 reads CASRGTGPTNYGYTF. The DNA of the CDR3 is TGTGCCAGCCGCGGGACAGGCCCTACTAACTATGGCTACACCTTC.

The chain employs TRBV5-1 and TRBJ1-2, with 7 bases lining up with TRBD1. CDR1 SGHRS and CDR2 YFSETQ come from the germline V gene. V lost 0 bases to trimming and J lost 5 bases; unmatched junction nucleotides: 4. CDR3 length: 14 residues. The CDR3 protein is CASSLEGQQYGYTF. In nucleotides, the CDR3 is TGCGCCAGCAGCTTGGAGGGACAGCAATATGGCTACACCTTC.

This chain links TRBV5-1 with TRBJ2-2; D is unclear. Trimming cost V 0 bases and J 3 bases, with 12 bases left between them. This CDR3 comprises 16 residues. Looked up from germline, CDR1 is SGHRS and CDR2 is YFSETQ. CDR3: CASSLGRVVHTGELFF. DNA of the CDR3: TGCGCCAGCAGCTTGGGTAGGGTAGTGCACACCGGGGAGCTGTTTTTT.

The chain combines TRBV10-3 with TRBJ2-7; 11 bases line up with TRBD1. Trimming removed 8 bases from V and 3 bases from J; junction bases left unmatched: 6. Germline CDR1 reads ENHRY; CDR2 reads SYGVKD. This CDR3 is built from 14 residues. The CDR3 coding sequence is TGTGCCATCCAGCGGGGACAGGGGGTCTACGAGCAGTACTTC. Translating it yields CAIQRGQGVYEQYF.

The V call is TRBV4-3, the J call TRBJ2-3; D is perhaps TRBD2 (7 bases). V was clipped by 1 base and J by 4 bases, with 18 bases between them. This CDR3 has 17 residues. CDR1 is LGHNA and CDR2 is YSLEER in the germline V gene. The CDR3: CASSQVWRGRVPDTQYF. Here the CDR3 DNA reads TGCGCCAGCAGCCAAGTCTGGCGGGGGCGTGTCCCAGATACGCAGTATTTT.

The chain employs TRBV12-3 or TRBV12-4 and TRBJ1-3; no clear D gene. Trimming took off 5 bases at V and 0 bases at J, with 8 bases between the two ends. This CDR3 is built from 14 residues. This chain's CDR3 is CASSRGSSGNTIYF. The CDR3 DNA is TGTGCCAGCAGTAGAGGAAGCTCTGGAAACACCATATATTTT.

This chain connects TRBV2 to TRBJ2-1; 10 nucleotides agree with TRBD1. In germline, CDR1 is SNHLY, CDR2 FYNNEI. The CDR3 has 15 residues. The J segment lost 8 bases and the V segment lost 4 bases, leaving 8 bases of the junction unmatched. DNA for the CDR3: TGTGCCAGCAGTGTCGACAGGGGGCGAGGATATGAGCAGTTCTTC. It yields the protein CASSVDRGRGYEQFF.

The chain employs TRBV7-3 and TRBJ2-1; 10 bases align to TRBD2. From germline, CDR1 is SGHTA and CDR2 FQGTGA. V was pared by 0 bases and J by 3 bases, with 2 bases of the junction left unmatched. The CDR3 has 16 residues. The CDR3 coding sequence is TGTGCCAGCAGCTTAACGTCTAGCGGGAGCTACAATGAGCAGTTCTTC. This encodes CASSLTSSGSYNEQFF.

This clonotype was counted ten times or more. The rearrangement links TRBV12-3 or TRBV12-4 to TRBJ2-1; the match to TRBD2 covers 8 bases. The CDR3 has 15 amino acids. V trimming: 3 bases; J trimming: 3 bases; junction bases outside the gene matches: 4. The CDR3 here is CASSFIAGYYNEQFF. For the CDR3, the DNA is TGTGCCAGCAGTTTTATAGCGGGATACTACAATGAGCAGTTCTTC.

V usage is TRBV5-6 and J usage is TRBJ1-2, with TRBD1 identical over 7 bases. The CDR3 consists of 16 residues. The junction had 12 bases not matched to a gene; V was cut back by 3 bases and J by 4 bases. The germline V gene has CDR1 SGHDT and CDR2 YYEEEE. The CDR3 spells CASSSINVQGSYGYTF. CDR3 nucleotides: TGTGCCAGCAGCTCCATAAATGTACAGGGGTCCTATGGCTACACCTTC.

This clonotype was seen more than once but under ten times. The CDR3 bases are TGCAGTGCTAGAGTAGGTACCTACGAGCAGTACTTC. This translates into CSARVGTYEQYF. This chain joins TRBV20-1 and TRBJ2-7; D unresolved. The germline V gene encodes CDR1 DFQATT and CDR2 SNEGSKA (reference sequence). The ends were cut back, 1 base at V and 2 bases at J, with 6 bases in the middle. This CDR3 spans 12 amino acids.

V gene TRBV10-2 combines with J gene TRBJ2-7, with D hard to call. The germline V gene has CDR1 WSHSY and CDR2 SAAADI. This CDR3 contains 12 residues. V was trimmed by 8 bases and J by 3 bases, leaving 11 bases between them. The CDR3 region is CASALNSYEQYF. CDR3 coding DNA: TGCGCCAGCGCCCTCAATAGCTACGAGCAGTACTTC.

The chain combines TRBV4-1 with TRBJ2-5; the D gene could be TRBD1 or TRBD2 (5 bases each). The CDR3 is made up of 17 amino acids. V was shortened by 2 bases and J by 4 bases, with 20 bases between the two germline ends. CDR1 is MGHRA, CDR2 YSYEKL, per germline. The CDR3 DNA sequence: TGCGCCAGCAGCCAAAGCACCACCGCCGGGGCTCCAGAGACCCAGTACTTC. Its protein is CASSQSTTAGAPETQYF.

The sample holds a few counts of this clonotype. The CDR3 loop is CASSQPSQGNYGYTF. The DNA for the CDR3 is TGCGCCAGCAGCCAACCGTCACAGGGAAACTATGGCTACACCTTC. The chain couples TRBV4-1 to TRBJ1-2; weak D call: TRBD1 (6 bases). CDR3 length equals 15 residues. The ends were cut back, 2 bases at V and 2 bases at J, with 12 bases in the middle. Germline V gene sequence: CDR1 MGHRA, CDR2 YSYEKL.

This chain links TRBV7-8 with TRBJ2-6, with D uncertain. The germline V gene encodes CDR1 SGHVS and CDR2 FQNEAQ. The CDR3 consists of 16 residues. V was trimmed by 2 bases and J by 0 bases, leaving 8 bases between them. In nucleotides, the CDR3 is TGTGCCAGCAGCTTACAGGCGCTCTCTGGGGCCAACGTCCTGACTTTC. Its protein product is CASSLQALSGANVLTF.

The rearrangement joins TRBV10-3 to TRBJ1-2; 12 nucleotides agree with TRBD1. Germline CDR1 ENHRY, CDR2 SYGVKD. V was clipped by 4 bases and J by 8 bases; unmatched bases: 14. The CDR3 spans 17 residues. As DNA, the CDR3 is TGTGCCATCAGTGGGGACAGGGGGCTCGCCCCACTTGGAGGCTACACCTTC. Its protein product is CAISGDRGLAPLGGYTF.